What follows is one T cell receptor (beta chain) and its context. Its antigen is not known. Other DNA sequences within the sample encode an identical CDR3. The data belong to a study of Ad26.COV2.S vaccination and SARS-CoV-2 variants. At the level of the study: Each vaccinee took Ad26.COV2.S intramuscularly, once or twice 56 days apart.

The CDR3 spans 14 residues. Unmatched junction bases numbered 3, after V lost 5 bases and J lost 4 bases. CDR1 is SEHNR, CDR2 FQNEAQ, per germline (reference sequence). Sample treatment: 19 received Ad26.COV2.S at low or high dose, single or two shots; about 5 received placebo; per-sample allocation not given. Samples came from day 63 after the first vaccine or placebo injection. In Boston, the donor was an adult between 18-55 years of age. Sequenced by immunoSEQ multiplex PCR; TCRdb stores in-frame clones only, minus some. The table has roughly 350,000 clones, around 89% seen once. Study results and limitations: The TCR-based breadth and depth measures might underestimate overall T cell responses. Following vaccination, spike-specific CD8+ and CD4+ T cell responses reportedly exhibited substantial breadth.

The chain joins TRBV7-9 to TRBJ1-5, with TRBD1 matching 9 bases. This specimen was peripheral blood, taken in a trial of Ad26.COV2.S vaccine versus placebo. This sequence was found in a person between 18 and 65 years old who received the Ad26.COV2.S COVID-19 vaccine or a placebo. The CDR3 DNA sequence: TGTGCCAGCAGCCACGGGACAGGGAATCAGCCCCAGCATTTT. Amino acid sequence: CASSHGTGNQPQHF.